This TCR beta chain was captured by sequencing in a study of blood T cell repertoires in COVID-19 (dated by TCRdb to 2018 to 2020). Concerning the study at large: Collaborator samples came from the United States, Italy and Spain and covered acute and convalescent phases of COVID-19. Deeply sampled blood TCRbeta repertoires from subjects exposed to, actively infected with, or recovered from COVID-19 were included in the dataset. Nearly every sample came with metadata listing a de-identified subject ID, COVID-19 status, age in years and sex. HLA class I and class II types, where available, came from metadata supplied by the sample provider rather than from assay-based typing. The prospective study material was composed of cDNA or gDNA derived from T cells, B-cell-depleted T cells, or PBMCs. The samples were drawn from the first 160 participants of the ongoing ImmuneRACE study and from about 1,200 subjects provided by 6 global collaborators. A freely available public database, intended as a resource for researchers studying the immune response to SARS-CoV-2, is where the repertoires were released.

Details on this clone: Its antigen specificity is not known. Nothing much larger sits one base from this clone, and base qualities are not available.

In Seattle, one collaborating source enrolled patients while the infection was active and tracked those patients longitudinally over the course of disease. The collaborating institutions used their own protocols to collect whole blood in K2EDTA tubes. For TCRbeta analysis, collaborators shipped samples as frozen whole blood, isolated PBMCs, or DNA extracted from either of those sample types. The paper's findings and limits, for the study overall: The quantity of clinical and demographic metadata differed by source and by participant and was supplied without curation.

The CDR3, from cysteine to phenylalanine, totals 16 residues. Only the CDR3 part of the read is kept: 48 bases, read in frame from the first base. CDR1 and CDR2, per the germline V gene, are WSHSY and SAAADI. V is reduced by 3 bases and J by 0 bases, leaving a spacing of 12 bases between them. TCRbeta CDR3 regions were amplified from genomic DNA using the immunoSEQ Assay, a bias-controlled multiplex PCR. The authors' pipeline ran thus. The number of nucleated cells in each sample was estimated by amplification of reference gene primers within the assay. To quantify the absolute abundance of each unique TCRbeta CDR3 rearrangement, sequence reads were collapsed and filtered. For each sample, productive Simpson clonality was calculated as the square root of Simpson's diversity index over productive rearrangements. In its TCRdb copy, this immuneACCESS table keeps in-frame sequences only and misses some clones. Where compared with another copy, unresolved V genes explain less than half of these, and the others have no known cause. V and J calls and clone size follow that table, whereas D and trimming were derived from the DNA. In this sample the table shows approximately 24,000 clones, 85% to 90% of which occur a single time. The ten most abundant clones make up 25% to 30% of the sample.

This sequence was found in a man aged 65-85 years with COVID-19, enrolled during active disease. This chain is built from TRBV10-2 and TRBJ1-5; the D gene is perhaps TRBD1, on 5 matching bases. Sequencing was performed on peripheral blood. CDR3 protein: CASSDWAGFSNQPQHF. The sequenced DNA is TGCGCCAGCAGTGATTGGGCAGGGTTTAGCAATCAGCCCCAGCATTTT.